These 11 T cell receptor beta chains originate from one sample sequenced in a study of spatial heterogeneity in lung cancer. General study points: In tumors, expanded intratumoral alpha and beta TCR counts tracked mutation counts.

Time point reported: sample taken at primary tumor resection. TCRdb analysed the 5' RACE reads with MiXCR anew, one entry per CDR3 protein. Found here are 5,800 or so distinct CDR3 sequences, about 27% of them singletons; the top ten hold about 25%. These receptors' targets are unknown. This specimen consisted of lung tumor tissue, obtained at surgery. These receptor sequences come from a male donor with early-stage non-small cell lung cancer.

This clonotype was seen a few times. The chain couples TRBV20-1 to TRBJ2-3; D might be TRBD1 or TRBD2, each matching 7 bases. Germline V gives CDR1 DFQATT, CDR2 SNEGSKA (reference sequence). The CDR3 consists of 14 residues. The V and J ends lost 4 bases and 7 bases respectively, with 18 bases between them. Here the CDR3 reads CSATEPRGGYTQYF. In nucleotides, the CDR3 is TGCAGTGCTACTGAGCCCAGGGGGGGCTATACGCAGTATTTT.

The chain combines TRBV20-1 with TRBJ1-2; tentatively, D is TRBD1 (5 bases). The V end lost 3 bases, the J end lost 4 bases, and 12 bases lay between the germline ends. CDR3 length: 13 amino acids. CDR1 and CDR2 (germline): DFQATT, SNEGSKA (reference sequence). Here the CDR3 reads CSARHPGTYGYTF. The CDR3 DNA reads TGCAGTGCTAGGCATCCAGGGACCTATGGCTACACCTTC.

This clonotype was detected only a few times. CDR3 DNA sequence: TGCAGTGCCCACAGGGGGCAGTACAATGAGCAGTTCTTC. Translation gives CSAHRGQYNEQFF. V and J are TRBV20-1 and TRBJ2-1; 9 positions match TRBD1. This CDR3 comprises 13 residues. V trimming: 6 bases; J trimming: 4 bases; junction bases outside the gene matches: 4. Germline V gene data show CDR1 as DFQATT and CDR2 as SNEGSKA (reference sequence).

This clonotype is termed medium-sized. V and J are TRBV11-2 and TRBJ2-7; D not resolved. Germline CDR1 reads SGHAT; CDR2 reads FQNNGV. This CDR3 is built from 11 residues. V gave up 3 bases and J gave up 3 bases, with 3 bases separating them. The CDR3: CASSFYYEQYF. CDR3 DNA: TGTGCCAGCAGCTTTTACTACGAGCAGTACTTC.

This clonotype ranks as medium-sized. This chain joins TRBV27 and TRBJ2-7, with D hard to call. V was trimmed by 6 bases and J by 3 bases, leaving 18 bases between them. The CDR3 is 15 residues long. In germline, CDR1 is MNHEY, CDR2 SMNVEV (reference sequence). The CDR3 DNA is TGTGCCAGCAGCCCAACAATTAACTCGGACTACGAGCAGTACTTC. This encodes CASSPTINSDYEQYF.

This clonotype was observed a few times. V gene TRBV29-1 combines with J gene TRBJ2-7; maybe TRBD2 (6 bases). Germline-derived CDR1 and CDR2 are SQVTM and ANQGSEA. The CDR3 consists of 13 residues. V was shortened by 6 bases and J by 0 bases, with 12 bases between the two germline ends. CDR3 protein: CSVSGTYSYEQYF. The CDR3, as DNA: TGCAGCGTCTCCGGGACTTACTCCTACGAGCAGTACTTC.

By proportion, this clonotype is medium-sized. The gene calls are TRBV2 and TRBJ2-1; 10 bases are shared with TRBD2. CDR1 is SNHLY, CDR2 FYNNEI, per germline. Trimming at V came to 6 bases and at J to 3 bases, leaving 8 bases not matched to a gene. The CDR3 loop spans 16 amino acids. Here the CDR3 reads CASSRTLAGSYNEQFF. Written as DNA, the CDR3 is TGTGCCAGCAGCCGCACACTAGCGGGAAGCTACAATGAGCAGTTCTTC.

This clonotype was found many times. V and J are TRBV9 and TRBJ2-7; D tentatively fits TRBD1 or TRBD2 (6 bases each). Trimming stripped 3 bases from V and 6 bases from J, with 19 bases between. CDR3 size: 15 residues. Germline-derived CDR1 and CDR2 are SGDLS and YYNGEE. The CDR3 is CASSGAGDWSAEQYF. The CDR3, as DNA: TGTGCCAGCAGCGGGGCAGGGGACTGGTCCGCCGAGCAGTACTTC.

V is TRBV11-2 and J is TRBJ2-5, with 8 bases identical to TRBD2. Germline V gene data show CDR1 as SGHAT and CDR2 as FQNNGV. There are 16 residues in the CDR3. V lost 4 bases, J lost 0 bases, and 7 bases stayed unmatched. DNA of the CDR3: TGTGCCAGCAGCTCTACTAGCGGACCATACCAAGAGACCCAGTACTTC. It translates to CASSSTSGPYQETQYF.

The CDR3 nucleotides read TGCAGCGTTGACCGGGACGGTGACACCGGGGAGCTGTTTTTT. It encodes CSVDRDGDTGELFF. V usage is TRBV29-1 and J usage is TRBJ2-2; D possibly uses TRBD1 or TRBD2 (5 bases each). V was pared by 3 bases and J by 3 bases, with 11 bases between. This CDR3 has 14 residues. The germline CDR1 and CDR2 sequences are SQVTM and ANQGSEA.

In nucleotides, the CDR3 is TGCAGTGCTAGAGATCTCGGGGGGGCCTCCACAAAATACAATGAGCAGTTCTTC. Its translation: CSARDLGGASTKYNEQFF. The chain has TRBV20-1 and TRBJ2-1, with 8 bases that match TRBD2. Looked up from germline, CDR1 is DFQATT and CDR2 is SNEGSKA (reference sequence). The V segment lost 0 bases and the J segment 4 bases; nucleotides outside the gene matches: 14. This CDR3 has 18 amino acids.